One and the same sample provided the 5 T cell receptor beta chains below, sequenced in a study of CD8 T cells in ankylosing spondylitis (dated by TCRdb to the late 2010s). Library prep was done by 5' RACE. The instrument given in TCRdb is Illumina HiSeq 2500. TCRdb reprocessing: public reads trimmed at Q25 with fastp, clones called with MiXCR, in-frame beta chains kept. Rows with a matching CDR3 protein are joined into one entry that keeps the most common DNA and genes. Counted in this sample were a few hundred thousand distinct CDR3 sequences; 15% to 20% of them appeared once. The biggest ten clones account for around 30% of the sample. The material sequenced was blood, either unsorted or a sorted T cell fraction (not recorded which). These receptor sequences come from a male donor with ankylosing spondylitis or in good health (not recorded which).

This clonotype was observed at least ten times. The chain is built from TRBV7-9 and TRBJ2-2, with D unclear. The CDR3 extends over 14 amino acids. Germline V gives CDR1 SEHNR, CDR2 FQNEAQ (reference sequence). Between the trimmed V and J ends, which lost 1 base and 1 base, there was a span of 4 bases. The DNA of the CDR3 is TGTGCCAGCAGCTTAGTAAGGAACACCGGGGAGCTGTTTTTT. This encodes CASSLVRNTGELFF.

CDR3 nucleotides: TGTGCCAGCAGCTTGGAAGACACAGATACGCAGTATTTT. The encoded protein is CASSLEDTDTQYF. V usage is TRBV11-1 and J usage is TRBJ2-3; D unresolved. Germline V CDR1 and CDR2: SGHAT, FQDESV (reference sequence). V lost 3 bases and J lost 2, with 6 bases in between. This CDR3 has 13 residues.

The chain couples TRBV4-2 to TRBJ2-7; D is ambiguous. The CDR3 covers 15 residues. Germline V gene data show CDR1 as LGHNA and CDR2 as YNFKEQ. With 0 bases removed from V and 0 bases from J, the gap between germline ends came to 9 bases. The CDR3 protein is CASSQESGSSYEQYF. The CDR3 region has the DNA TGTGCCAGCAGCCAAGAATCCGGTAGCTCCTACGAGCAGTACTTC.

There are many counts of this clonotype. This chain uses TRBV14 with TRBJ2-7; 7 positions agree with TRBD1. The CDR3 is 12 amino acids. After removal of 8 bases from V and 2 bases from J, the junction contained 3 bases not matched to a gene. In germline, CDR1 is SGHDN, CDR2 FVKESK. CDR3 amino acids: CASGQVTYEQYF. In nucleotides, the CDR3 is TGTGCCAGCGGACAGGTCACCTACGAGCAGTACTTC.

V gene TRBV6-6 combines with J gene TRBJ2-7; a weak D match, TRBD2 (5 bases). Trimming left V 8 bases short and J 3 bases short, with 11 bases between. In germline, CDR1 is MNHNY, CDR2 SVGAGI (reference sequence). The CDR3 contains 12 residues. Here the CDR3 reads CASLSAGYEQYF. The CDR3 nucleotides read TGTGCCAGCCTCTCCGCGGGCTACGAGCAGTACTTC.